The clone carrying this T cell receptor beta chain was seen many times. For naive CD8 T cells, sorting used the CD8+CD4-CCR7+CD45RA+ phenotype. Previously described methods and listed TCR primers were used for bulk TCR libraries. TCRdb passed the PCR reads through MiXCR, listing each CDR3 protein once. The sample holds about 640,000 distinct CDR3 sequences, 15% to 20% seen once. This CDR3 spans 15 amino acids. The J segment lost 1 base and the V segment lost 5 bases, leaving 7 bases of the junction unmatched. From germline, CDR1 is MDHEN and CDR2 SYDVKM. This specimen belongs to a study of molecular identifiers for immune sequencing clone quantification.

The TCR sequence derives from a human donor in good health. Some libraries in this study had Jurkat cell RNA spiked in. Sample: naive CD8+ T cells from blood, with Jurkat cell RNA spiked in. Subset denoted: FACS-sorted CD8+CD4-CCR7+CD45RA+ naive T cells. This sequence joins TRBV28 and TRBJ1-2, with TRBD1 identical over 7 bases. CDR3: CASSTRDSSNYGYTF. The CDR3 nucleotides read TGTGCCAGCAGTACCCGGGACAGCAGTAACTATGGCTACACCTTC.